These 2 T cell receptor beta chains came from one sample sequenced in a study of T cells in women clearing cervical HPV infection. Profiled with immunoSEQ multiplex PCR; TCRdb holds only in-frame clones, not every one. The sample has roughly 45,000 clones. Sequenced sample: blood buffy coat. The receptors were sampled from a woman between 18 and 70 years old with a cervical HPV16 infection that either progressed to CIN3+ or cleared (not recorded which).

A word on this clone: The CDR3 extends 3 residues past the end of the read, so its final part is completed from the germline J gene. V and J are TRBV20-1 and TRBJ2-7; 14 nucleotides match TRBD2. The trim removed 5 bases at V and 2 bases at J, leaving 5 bases unmatched. Germline V CDR1 and CDR2: DFQATT, SNEGSKA (reference sequence). The CDR3 is 15 amino acids. Incomplete CDR3 DNA: TGCAGTGCTCCTTTGACTAGCGGGGGGGCCTACGAG. It specifies CSAPLTSGGAYE. The CDR3, in full, reads CSAPLTSGGAYEQYF.

Points on this clone: The read terminates 3 residues ahead of where the CDR3 ends, so the germline J gene completes it. The V gene is TRBV7-9, the J gene TRBJ1-4; no clear D gene. In germline, CDR1 is SEHNR, CDR2 FQNEAQ (reference sequence). V lost 5 bases to trimming and J lost 10 bases, with 11 bases between them. The CDR3 is made up of 12 amino acids. CDR3 DNA (partial): TGTGCCAGCAGCCCTCGGGTGGGAAAA. Encoded protein: CASSPRVGK. The entire CDR3 reads CASSPRVGKLFF.